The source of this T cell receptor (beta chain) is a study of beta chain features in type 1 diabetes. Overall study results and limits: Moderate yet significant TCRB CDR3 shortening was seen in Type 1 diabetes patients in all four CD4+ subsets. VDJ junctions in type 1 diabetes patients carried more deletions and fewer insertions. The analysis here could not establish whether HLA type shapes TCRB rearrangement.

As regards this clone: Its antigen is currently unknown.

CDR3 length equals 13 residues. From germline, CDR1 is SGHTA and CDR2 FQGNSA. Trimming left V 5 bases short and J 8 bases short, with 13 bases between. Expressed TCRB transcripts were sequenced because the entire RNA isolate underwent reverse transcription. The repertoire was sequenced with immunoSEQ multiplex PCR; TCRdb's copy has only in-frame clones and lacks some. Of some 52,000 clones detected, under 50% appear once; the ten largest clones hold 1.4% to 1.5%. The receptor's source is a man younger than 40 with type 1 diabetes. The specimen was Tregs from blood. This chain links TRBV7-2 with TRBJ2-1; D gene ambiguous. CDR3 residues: CASSLSEPDEQFF. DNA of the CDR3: TGTGCCAGCAGCCTAAGCGAGCCCGATGAGCAGTTCTTC.